This T cell receptor beta chain comes out of a study of T-cell memory formation after mild COVID-19. This CDR3 has 14 residues. Germline CDR1 LNHNV, CDR2 YYDKDF (reference sequence). V gave up 1 base and J gave up 3 bases, with 9 bases separating them. This clonotype was counted only a few times. The antigen is not known. Barcoded TCR alpha and TCR beta cDNA libraries with UMIs came from 5'RACE using constant-segment primers. Each CDR3 protein gets one entry after TCRdb re-called the 5' RACE reads with MiXCR. This repertoire shows 350,000 to 500,000 distinct CDR3 sequences, 20% found once; its top ten account for 8.4%. Study results and limitations: In pre-infection memory, a portion of responding clones appeared, which suggested that cross-reactive memory joined. Day 15 to 85 contractors were CD4/CD8 balanced; later expanders leaned CD4+.

The chain employs TRBV15 and TRBJ1-1; D remains unclear. This clonotype was obtained from an adult woman who had mild COVID-19 (a few samples of this study predate the infection). Cell type and time point are not known. The specimen was PBMCs or a T cell subset sorted from them (not recorded which). In DNA, the CDR3 is TGTGCCACCAGCAGAGTGTTAGAGGACACTGAAGCTTTCTTT. Translation: CATSRVLEDTEAFF.